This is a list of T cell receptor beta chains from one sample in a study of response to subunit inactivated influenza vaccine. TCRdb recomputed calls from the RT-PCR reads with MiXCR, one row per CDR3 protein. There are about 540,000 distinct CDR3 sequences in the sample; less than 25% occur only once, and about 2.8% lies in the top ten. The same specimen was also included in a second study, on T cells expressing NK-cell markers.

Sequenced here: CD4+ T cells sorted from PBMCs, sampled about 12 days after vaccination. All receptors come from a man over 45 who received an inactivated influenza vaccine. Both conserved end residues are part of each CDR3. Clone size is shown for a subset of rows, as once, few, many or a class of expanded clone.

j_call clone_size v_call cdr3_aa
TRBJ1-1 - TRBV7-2 CASSFQVAEAFF
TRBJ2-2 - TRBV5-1 CASSSTSIANTGELFF
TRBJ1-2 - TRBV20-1 CSARPQGYGYTF
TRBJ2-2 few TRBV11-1 CASSSRPGATGELFF
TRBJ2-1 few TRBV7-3 CASSSKREAYNEQFF
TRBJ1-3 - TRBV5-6 CASSLANGNTIYF
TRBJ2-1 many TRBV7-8 CASSLARLAGVNEQFF
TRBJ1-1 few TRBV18 CASSPIESVEAFF
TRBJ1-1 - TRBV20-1 CSASGRVMNTEAFF
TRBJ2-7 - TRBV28 CASSSLLGEQYF
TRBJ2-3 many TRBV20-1 CSAQDTDTQYF
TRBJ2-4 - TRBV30 CAWERAKNIQYF
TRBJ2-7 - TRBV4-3 CASSQFDRAYEQYF
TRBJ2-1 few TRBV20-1 CSAVAGVGYNEQFF
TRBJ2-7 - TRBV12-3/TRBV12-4 CASSFGFRGPNF
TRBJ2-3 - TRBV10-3 CAISESAPPGTQYF
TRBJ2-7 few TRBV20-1 CSAPRDRNSYEQYF
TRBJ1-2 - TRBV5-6 CASSLWKGAAYGYTF
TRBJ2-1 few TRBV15 CATSRAIAGAGEQFF
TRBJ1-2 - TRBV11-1 CASTRDRGNYGYTF